These 23 T cell receptor beta chains share one sample of origin, sequenced in a study of cytomegalovirus exposure and HLA in healthy donors. Amplification used 60 Vbeta primers and 13 Jbeta primers. Repertoires were generated with immunoSEQ multiplex PCR, while TCRdb's copy carries only in-frame clones and drops some. The data contain under 200,000 clones, roughly 73% of them seen just once; the ten biggest clones take up around 3.1%. Sequenced: PBMCs. The receptor set was obtained from a female donor in good health and CMV-seronegative.

The V call is TRBV28, the J call TRBJ2-3; TRBD1 matches 11 bases. The length of the CDR3 is 18 residues. Germline V gene lookup returns CDR1 MDHEN and CDR2 SYDVKM. The ends lost 4 bases at V and 0 bases at J; junction bases unmatched: 9. The CDR3 DNA follows: TGTGCCAGCAGTTCGCGGACAGGGGGCCCGACTAGCACAGATACGCAGTATTTT. Residues: CASSSRTGGPTSTDTQYF. The full variable domain, its missing parts supplied by reference TRBV28 and TRBJ2-3, is DVKVTQSSRYLVKRTGEKVFLECVQDMDHENMFWYRQDPGLGLRLIYFSYDVKMKEKGDIPEGYSVSREKKERFSLILESASTNQTSMYLCASSSRTGGPTSTDTQYFGPGTRLTVL.

J is TRBJ1-1 and V is TRBV6-5; D remains ambiguous. The CDR3 contains 13 residues. CDR1 MNHEY and CDR2 SVGAGI come from the germline V gene. The ends were cut back, 7 bases at V and 0 bases at J, with 9 bases in the middle. CDR3 sequence (DNA): TGTGCCAGCACCGTAGACATGAACACTGAAGCTTTCTTT. Encoded protein: CASTVDMNTEAFF.

This clone was picked up a small number of times. This chain connects TRBV27 to TRBJ2-7; 11 bases match TRBD2. The ends lost 0 bases at V and 3 bases at J; junction bases unmatched: 1. The germline CDR1 and CDR2 sequences are MNHEY and SMNVEV (reference sequence). The CDR3 consists of 15 residues. CDR3 DNA sequence: TGTGCCAGCAGTTTATCCCTAGCGGGAGGCTACGAGCAGTACTTC. The encoded protein is CASSLSLAGGYEQYF.

This clone occurred once. V usage is TRBV19 and J usage is TRBJ2-7; D perhaps matches TRBD1 (5 bases). The CDR3 sequence is 14 residues long. V was trimmed by 5 bases and J by 2 bases, leaving 13 bases between them. Germline CDR1 and CDR2: LNHDA and SQIVND (reference sequence). CDR3: CASSDLRATYEQYF. The CDR3 DNA reads as TGTGCCAGTAGTGACCTCAGGGCGACCTACGAGCAGTACTTC.

The rearrangement uses TRBV2 and TRBJ1-2; D perhaps matches TRBD1 (6 bases). The CDR3 extends over 16 amino acids. Germline values: CDR1 SNHLY, CDR2 FYNNEI. Trimming removed 6 bases from V and 1 base from J, with 18 bases in between. The CDR3 sequence: CASRAYGTYNNYGYTF. In nucleotides, the CDR3 is TGTGCCAGCAGAGCGTACGGGACATATAATAACTATGGCTACACCTTC.

This chain joins TRBV11-2 and TRBJ2-7; 8 bases align to TRBD2. The CDR3 length is 14 residues. The germline V gene encodes CDR1 SGHAT and CDR2 FQNNGV. V gave up 2 bases and J gave up 3 bases; unmatched junction bases: 3. The CDR3 DNA follows: TGTGCCAGCAGCTTACGAAGCGGGAGCTACGAGCAGTACTTC. Its translation: CASSLRSGSYEQYF.

This clone was seen just once. The rearrangement uses TRBV18 and TRBJ1-1; D possibly corresponds to TRBD1 (6 bases). Germline CDR1 is KGHSH and CDR2 is LQKENI. Trimming took off 2 bases at V and 4 bases at J, with 11 bases between the two ends. The CDR3 loop spans 14 amino acids. The DNA of the CDR3 is TGTGCCAGCTCACCAGGGCAGGGGAGCACTGAAGCTTTCTTT. Its translation is CASSPGQGSTEAFF.

The CDR3 reads CSVEDGRGTGELFF. CDR3 in DNA: TGCAGCGTTGAAGATGGGCGGGGCACCGGGGAGCTGTTTTTT. V gene TRBV29-1 combines with J gene TRBJ2-2; maybe TRBD2 (6 bases). Between the trimmed V and J ends, which lost 0 bases and 4 bases, there was a span of 9 bases. This CDR3 comprises 14 residues. From germline, CDR1 is SQVTM and CDR2 ANQGSEA.

J is TRBJ2-5 and V is TRBV21-1; TRBD1, the table's D call, lacks a check against the DNA. TRBV21-1 is annotated as a pseudogene. The CDR3 loop spans 15 amino acids. CDR3 in amino acids: CASGRITGWGETQYF. The CDR3 nucleotides read TGTGCCAGCGGAAGAATAACAGGGTGGGGGGAGACCCAGTACTTC.

Only a few counts were recorded for this clone. J is TRBJ2-3 and V is TRBV6-5; 11 bases align to TRBD2. The CDR3 has 15 residues. The germline CDR1 and CDR2 sequences are MNHEY and SVGAGI. V lost 5 bases, J lost 8 bases, and 9 bases stayed unmatched. The CDR3 DNA sequence: TGTGCCAGCAGTACTAGCGGGGGCGCACAGGGTACGCAGTATTTT. Amino acids: CASSTSGGAQGTQYF.

CDR3 sequence reads: CASFRGPSYNEQFF. The DNA for the CDR3 is TGTGCCAGCTTTAGGGGTCCCTCCTACAATGAGCAGTTCTTC. The chain links TRBV28 to TRBJ2-1, with D tentatively TRBD1 (5 bases). V lost 8 bases to trimming and J lost 0 bases, with 11 bases between them. This CDR3 region has 14 residues. CDR1 and CDR2 from the germline V gene are MDHEN and SYDVKM.

This clone appeared a few times. The V and J genes are TRBV9 and TRBJ1-5; TRBD1 is a possible D gene (5 bases). V was cut by 0 bases and J by 4 bases, with 11 bases left in between. CDR1 SGDLS and CDR2 YYNGEE come from the germline V gene. This CDR3 has 15 amino acids. CDR3 region: CASSVVLGVNQPQHF. The CDR3 DNA sequence: TGTGCCAGCAGCGTAGTGTTAGGGGTGAATCAGCCCCAGCATTTT. The whole variable domain, remainder taken from reference TRBV9 and TRBJ1-5, is DSGVTQTPKHLITATGQRVTLRCSPRSGDLSVYWYQQSLDQGLQFLIQYYNGEERAKGNILERFSAQQFPDLHSELNLSSLELGDSALYFCASSVVLGVNQPQHFGDGTRLSIL.

CDR3 DNA: TGTGCCAGCAGCAAAGTTCAGGGCGTAGGGGCCAACGTCCTGACTTTC. As protein: CASSKVQGVGANVLTF. The chain carries TRBV21-1 and TRBJ2-6; no DNA check was done on the table's D call, TRBD1. TRBV21-1 is a pseudogene locus. CDR3 size: 16 residues.

J is TRBJ2-7 and V is TRBV6-5; 15 nucleotides agree with TRBD2. Trimming removed 4 bases from V and 8 bases from J; junction bases left unmatched: 3. The CDR3 is 14 amino acids. The germline gives CDR1 MNHEY, CDR2 SVGAGI. The chain's CDR3 is CASSWGTSGRKQYF. The CDR3 DNA reads TGTGCCAGCAGTTGGGGGACTAGCGGGAGGAAGCAGTACTTC.

The chain uses TRBV19 and TRBJ2-2, with 7 positions matching TRBD2. V lost 8 bases and J lost 6; bases outside the gene matches: 12. CDR1 is LNHDA, CDR2 SQIVND, per germline (reference sequence). The CDR3 sequence is 15 residues long. The CDR3, as DNA: TGTGCCAGTTTTCACGGACTAGGGGTCCCCGGGGAGCTGTTTTTT. Its protein product is CASFHGLGVPGELFF.

There are a few counts of this clone. The chain carries TRBV5-8 and TRBJ2-3, with 7 positions matching TRBD1. Trimming took 0 bases from V and 1 from J; bases not matched to a gene: 2. CDR1 and CDR2 from the germline V gene are SGHTS and YDEGEE. The CDR3 totals 15 residues. The CDR3 protein is CASSLGGQRTDTQYF. The CDR3 DNA reads TGTGCCAGCAGCTTGGGGGGACAGCGCACAGATACGCAGTATTTT.

J is TRBJ2-2 and V is TRBV18; D is unresolved. V lost 2 bases to trimming and J lost 1 base, with 8 bases between them. The CDR3 is 15 amino acids. Germline V gene sequence: CDR1 KGHSH, CDR2 LQKENI. CDR3 sequence reads: CASSPFKRNTGELFF. In DNA form, the CDR3 reads TGTGCCAGCTCACCATTTAAGAGGAACACCGGGGAGCTGTTTTTT.

V and J are TRBV19 and TRBJ1-1, with 9 bases matching TRBD1. CDR3 length: 15 amino acids. Trimming cost V 5 bases and J 1 base; bases outside gene matches: 5. Germline V gives CDR1 LNHDA, CDR2 SQIVND (reference sequence). The CDR3 spells CASSDPGQGNTEAFF. DNA of the CDR3: TGTGCCAGTAGTGACCCGGGACAGGGGAACACTGAAGCTTTCTTT.

This chain joins TRBV13 and TRBJ1-1; no definite D call. Germline assignment: CDR1 PRHDT and CDR2 FYEKMQ (reference sequence). Trimming stripped 1 base from V and 0 bases from J, with 12 bases between. CDR3 length: 16 residues. The chain's CDR3 is CASSLELEGVNTEAFF. CDR3 in DNA: TGTGCCAGCAGCTTAGAACTCGAGGGTGTGAACACTGAAGCTTTCTTT.

The chain recombines TRBV7-9 with TRBJ2-7, with D possibly being TRBD2 (5 bases). The germline V gene encodes CDR1 SEHNR and CDR2 FQNEAQ (reference sequence). V lost 5 bases, J lost 6 bases, and 23 bases lay in between. The CDR3 sequence is 16 residues long. The CDR3 bases are TGTGCCAGCAGCCCCCCGTGGAGAGGGCTGCTTGGCGAGCAGTACTTC. Its protein product is CASSPPWRGLLGEQYF.

The rearrangement uses TRBV20-1 and TRBJ1-2; D remains ambiguous. The V gene lost 2 bases and the J gene lost 5 bases, with 6 bases spanning the gap. Germline V gene data show CDR1 as DFQATT and CDR2 as SNEGSKA (reference sequence). The CDR3 is made up of 11 amino acids. The chain's CDR3 is CSARREYGYTF. The CDR3 bases are TGCAGTGCTAGACGAGAATATGGCTACACCTTC.

V usage is TRBV5-1 and J usage is TRBJ2-7; TRBD1 matches 10 bases. V lost 0 bases to trimming and J lost 3 bases; unmatched junction nucleotides: 3. Germline values: CDR1 SGHRS, CDR2 YFSETQ. The CDR3 has 15 amino acids. The DNA of the CDR3 is TGCGCCAGCAGCTTGGTTGGGGACAGGGGCTACGAGCAGTACTTC. Amino acids: CASSLVGDRGYEQYF.

The chain carries TRBV30 and TRBJ2-7; 7 bases are a match to TRBD2. V shed 4 bases and J 3 bases; nucleotides not matched to a gene: 6. The CDR3 covers 13 residues. Germline V gives CDR1 GTSNPN, CDR2 SVGIG (reference sequence). This CDR3 is CAWNVGGFYEQYF. CDR3 bases: TGTGCCTGGAATGTCGGGGGGTTCTACGAGCAGTACTTC. Using reference TRBV30 and TRBJ2-7 for the parts outside the CDR3, the full variable domain is SQTIHQWPATLVQPVGSPLSLECTVEGTSNPNLYWYRQAAGRGLQLLFYSVGIGQISSEVPQNLSASRPQDRQFILSSKKLLLSDSGFYLCAWNVGGFYEQYFGPGTRLTVT.